This entry features one T cell receptor (beta chain) sequence. What this receptor recognizes is not known. No clone much larger than this one lies a single base away; base qualities are absent. The listed sequencing device is Illumina HiSeq 1500. Through fastp at Q25 and MiXCR, TCRdb rebuilt clones from the public reads, retaining in-frame beta chains. For every CDR3 protein sequence, its rows merge into one entry that carries the most common genes and DNA. The sample table records 300,000 or so distinct CDR3 sequences; more than 20% of these occur just once. Clones ranked in the top ten supply around 13% of the sample. The V and J ends are trimmed by 5 bases and 8 bases, leaving 18 bases between them. The germline V gene encodes CDR1 MNHEY and CDR2 SVGEGT. The CDR3 numbers 14 residues from cysteine through phenylalanine. Only the CDR3 DNA is retained, 42 bases long and in frame from the first base.

The sample originates from a study of T cell repertoires in cytomegalovirus infection (dated by TCRdb to between 2019 and 2020). For the study in its entirety: Because public TCR beta signatures pointed to carriage of CMV infection together with the matching HLA type, the HLA type of each donor mattered for the analysis. Broad study findings and their caveats: The ex vivo response was dominated by HLA-C-restricted CMV-specific TCR beta clonotypes, which also provided the single most frequent clonotype in two of eight donors. Carriers of CMV infection plus the relevant HLA type were discriminated by the cumulative frequency of public TCR beta family members in the study cohort and in an independent roughly 370-donor cohort.

The sequenced sample was PBMCs. The sequence links TRBV6-2 or TRBV6-3 to TRBJ1-1, with TRBD1 tentatively as D gene (5 bases match). This clonotype was sampled from a human donor in good health (CMV status not recorded). Some clones in this sample may be carry-over from other donors' samples. The encoded CDR3 is CASSTAGRGQEAFF. The DNA sequence is TGTGCCAGCAGTACCGCGGGAAGGGGCCAAGAAGCTTTCTTT.